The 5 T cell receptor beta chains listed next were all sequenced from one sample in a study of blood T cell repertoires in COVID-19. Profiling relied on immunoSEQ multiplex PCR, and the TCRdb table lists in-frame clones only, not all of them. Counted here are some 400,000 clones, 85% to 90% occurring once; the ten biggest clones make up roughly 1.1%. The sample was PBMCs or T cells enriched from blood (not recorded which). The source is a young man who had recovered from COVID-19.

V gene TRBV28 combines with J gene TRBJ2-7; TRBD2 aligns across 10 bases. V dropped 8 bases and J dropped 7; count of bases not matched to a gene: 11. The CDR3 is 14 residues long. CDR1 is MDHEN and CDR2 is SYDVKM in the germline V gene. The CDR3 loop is CASVPSGGPKEQYF. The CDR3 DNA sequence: TGTGCCAGCGTGCCTAGCGGGGGCCCTAAAGAGCAGTACTTC.

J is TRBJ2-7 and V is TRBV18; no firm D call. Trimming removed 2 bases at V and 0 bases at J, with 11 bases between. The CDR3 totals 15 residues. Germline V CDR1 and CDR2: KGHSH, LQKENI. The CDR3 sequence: CASSPNSVSSYEQYF. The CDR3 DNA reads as TGTGCCAGCTCACCAAACTCGGTTTCCTCCTACGAGCAGTACTTC.

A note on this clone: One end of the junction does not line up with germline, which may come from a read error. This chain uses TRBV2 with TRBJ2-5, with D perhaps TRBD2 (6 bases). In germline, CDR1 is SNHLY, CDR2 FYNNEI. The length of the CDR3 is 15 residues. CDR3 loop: CASSEEGREWETQYF. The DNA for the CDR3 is TGTGCCAGCAGCGAAGAGGGTCGGGAGTGGGAGACCCAGTACTTC.

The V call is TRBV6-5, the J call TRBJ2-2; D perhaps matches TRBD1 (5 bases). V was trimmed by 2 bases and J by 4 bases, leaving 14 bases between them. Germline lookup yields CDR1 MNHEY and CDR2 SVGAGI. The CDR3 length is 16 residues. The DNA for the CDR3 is TGTGCCAGCAGTTACCCGACAGAAAGGGGCACCGGGGAGCTGTTTTTT. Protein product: CASSYPTERGTGELFF.

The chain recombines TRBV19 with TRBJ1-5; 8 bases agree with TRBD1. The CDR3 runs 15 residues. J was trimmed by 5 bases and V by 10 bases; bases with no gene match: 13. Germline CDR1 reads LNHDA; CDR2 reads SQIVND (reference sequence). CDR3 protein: CATLPGRGLYQPQHF. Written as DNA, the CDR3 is TGTGCCACCCTTCCCGGCAGGGGGCTCTATCAGCCCCAGCATTTT.